A single sample gave rise to the 12 T cell receptor beta chains below, sequenced in a study of PD-L1 blockade in urothelial cancer. TCRdb's copy holds only in-frame clones and misses some; the assay was immunoSEQ multiplex PCR. The sample contains fewer than 60,000 clones, roughly 80% of which appear only once. As to time point: pretreatment peripheral blood. This specimen consisted of PBMCs, obtained around atezolizumab (anti-PD-L1) treatment. These receptors were obtained from a man between 65 and 79 years old with urothelial cancer.

The rearrangement links TRBV19 to TRBJ2-1, with 7 bases matching TRBD2. The CDR3 runs to 16 residues. The germline V gene has CDR1 LNHDA and CDR2 SQIVND (reference sequence). Unmatched junction bases numbered 8, after V lost 0 bases and J lost 6 bases. DNA of the CDR3: TGTGCCAGTAGTATAGACCCCCCGCCTAGCGGCAATGAGCAGTTCTTC. It encodes CASSIDPPPSGNEQFF.

This rearrangement joins TRBV4-2 to TRBJ1-1; tentative D call: TRBD1 (5 bases). Germline V gene sequence: CDR1 LGHNA, CDR2 YNFKEQ. V was trimmed by 0 bases and J by 3 bases, leaving 11 bases between them. The CDR3 length is 15 residues. The CDR3 reads CASSQDTQGHTEAFF. The DNA of the CDR3 is TGTGCCAGCAGCCAAGATACCCAGGGCCACACTGAAGCTTTCTTT.

The chain carries TRBV7-9 and TRBJ2-5; TRBD2 is a possible D gene (5 bases). CDR3 length equals 13 residues. The V end lost 4 bases, the J end lost 5 bases, and 11 bases lay between the germline ends. CDR1 and CDR2 from the germline V gene are SEHNR and FQNEAQ (reference sequence). The CDR3 nucleotides read TGTGCCAGCAGCTACGGGGTTATGGAGACCCAGTACTTC. This encodes CASSYGVMETQYF.

The rearrangement joins TRBV9 to TRBJ1-3; 7 bases agree with TRBD1. This CDR3 has 16 residues. The ends lost 0 bases at V and 4 bases at J; junction bases unmatched: 7. Germline loops: CDR1 SGDLS, CDR2 YYNGEE. The CDR3 DNA reads TGTGCCAGCAGCGTAGAAACAGGGGATTCAGGAAACACCATATATTTT. As protein: CASSVETGDSGNTIYF.

This chain links TRBV9 with TRBJ1-1; 7 positions match TRBD1. J was trimmed by 1 base and V by 1 base; bases with no gene match: 7. This CDR3 has 16 amino acids. CDR1 is SGDLS, CDR2 YYNGEE, per germline. CDR3 bases: TGTGCCAGCAGCGTAAACTTCCAGGGGGAGAACACTGAAGCTTTCTTT. Translation: CASSVNFQGENTEAFF.

The V call is TRBV2, the J call TRBJ1-1, with 7 bases aligning to TRBD1. The CDR3 loop spans 14 amino acids. The V gene end was trimmed by 5 bases and the J gene end by 1 base; junction bases not matched to a gene: 4. CDR1 and CDR2 from the germline V gene are SNHLY and FYNNEI. This chain's CDR3 is CASSPGQRNTEAFF. CDR3 in DNA: TGTGCCAGCAGTCCGGGACAGAGGAACACTGAAGCTTTCTTT.

The V gene is TRBV28, the J gene TRBJ1-5, with D uncertain. The CDR3 is made up of 16 amino acids. Germline CDR1 is MDHEN and CDR2 is SYDVKM. V gave up 5 bases and J gave up 0 bases, with 14 bases separating them. The CDR3 spells CASSGHSQYSNQPQHF. The CDR3 nucleotides are TGTGCCAGCAGTGGGCACAGCCAGTATAGCAATCAGCCCCAGCATTTT.

J is TRBJ1-1 and V is TRBV7-9, with 8 bases lining up with TRBD1. V lost 5 bases, J lost 9 bases, and 17 bases stayed unmatched. Germline V CDR1 and CDR2: SEHNR, FQNEAQ (reference sequence). This CDR3 is built from 16 residues. The CDR3 here is CASSAPRQGTTWKAFF. In DNA, the CDR3 is TGTGCCAGCAGCGCCCCCCGACAGGGGACCACCTGGAAAGCTTTCTTT.

The gene calls are TRBV6-4 and TRBJ1-5, with D perhaps TRBD1 (5 bases). Germline CDR1 reads MRHNA; CDR2 reads SNTAGT. There are 13 residues in the CDR3. V lost 5 bases, J lost 4 bases, and 9 bases lay in between. The CDR3 nucleotides read TGTGCCAGCAGTCCAGGGTTGAATCAGCCCCAGCATTTT. It translates to CASSPGLNQPQHF.

This rearrangement joins TRBV6-1 to TRBJ1-1, with D unresolved. Germline CDR1 is MNHNS and CDR2 is SASEGT. Trimming removed 3 bases at V and 6 bases at J, with 17 bases between. This CDR3 spans 15 amino acids. CDR3 residues: CASSEGDPVLAEAFF. DNA of the CDR3: TGTGCCAGCAGTGAGGGAGATCCGGTCTTGGCTGAAGCTTTCTTT.

As DNA, the CDR3 is TGTGCCTGGAGTGGCGAGCGGGAGGGCCTGAATGAGCAGTTCTTC. Residues: CAWSGEREGLNEQFF. The chain combines TRBV30 with TRBJ2-1; 10 bases align to TRBD2. CDR3 length: 15 residues. In germline, CDR1 is GTSNPN, CDR2 SVGIG (reference sequence). V shed 1 base and J 7 bases; nucleotides not matched to a gene: 7.

The V gene is TRBV7-2, the J gene TRBJ2-4; possible D gene TRBD2, 6 bases. The CDR3 has 14 amino acids. The V end was cut by 5 bases, the J end by 7 bases, with 15 bases between. CDR1 is SGHTA, CDR2 FQGNSA, per germline. The CDR3 here is CASSPGLAGNIQYF. CDR3 in DNA: TGTGCCAGCAGCCCGGGACTGGCGGGGAACATTCAGTACTTC.